A single sample gave rise to the 30 T cell receptor beta chains below, sequenced in a study of beta chain features in type 1 diabetes. Every bit of the isolated RNA underwent reverse transcription, so sequencing read expressed TCRB transcripts. Only in-frame clones appear in the TCRdb table, and some are missing; sequencing was by immunoSEQ multiplex PCR. The table has about 930,000 clones, about a sixth seen once. Input material: naive CD4+ T cells from blood. The receptors here all came from a young woman in good health.

This clone has a handful of counts. V usage is TRBV28 and J usage is TRBJ1-5; 11 nucleotides line up with TRBD1. The germline CDR1 and CDR2 sequences are MDHEN and SYDVKM. Losses at the gene ends were 6 bases for V and 2 bases for J; bases not matched to a gene: 6. The CDR3 totals 16 residues. For the CDR3, the DNA is TGTGCCAGCAGGCGAGGGACAGGGGGTGGCAATCAGCCCCAGCATTTT. Protein product: CASRRGTGGGNQPQHF.

This clone showed up just once. The rearrangement uses TRBV6-4 and TRBJ2-1; TRBD2 agrees at 10 bases. J lost 0 bases, V lost 5 bases, and 7 bases had no gene match. Germline loops: CDR1 MRHNA, CDR2 SNTAGT. This CDR3 comprises 17 residues. CDR3 DNA sequence: TGTGCCAGCAGTTCAGCGGGAGGGCTTAGCTCCTACAATGAGCAGTTCTTC. Protein: CASSSAGGLSSYNEQFF.

This clone has more than one count but fewer than ten. The V call is TRBV4-2, the J call TRBJ2-5, with 12 bases identical to TRBD2. The assigned J gene may be wrong: the sequence end matches TRBJ2-7 better. The V gene's germline CDR1 is LGHNA and CDR2 YNFKEQ. The CDR3 totals 15 residues. The CDR3 protein is CASSRTTSGSYEQYF. CDR3 bases: TGTGCCAGCAGCCGTACGACTAGCGGGAGTTACGAGCAGTACTTC.

V gene TRBV11-2 combines with J gene TRBJ2-5, with D maybe TRBD2 (6 bases). The CDR3 contains 16 residues. Germline CDR1 and CDR2: SGHAT and FQNNGV. V was shortened by 1 base and J by 2 bases, with 14 bases between the two germline ends. For the CDR3, the DNA is TGTGCCAGCAGCTTAGGGTGGGCTAGCGCGCAAGAGACCCAGTACTTC. Translated, it gives CASSLGWASAQETQYF.

This clone came up a few times. The chain carries TRBV4-3 and TRBJ2-7; TRBD2 matches 14 bases. The CDR3 loop spans 17 amino acids. The V gene end was trimmed by 4 bases and the J gene end by 3 bases; junction bases not matched to a gene: 8. Germline V gives CDR1 LGHNA, CDR2 YSLEER. CDR3 DNA: TGCGCCAGCAGCCGTGGACTAGCGGGAGGTTCTTTCTACGAGCAGTACTTC. Its protein is CASSRGLAGGSFYEQYF.

This clone appeared a few times. This sequence joins TRBV11-2 and TRBJ2-7; 9 bases match TRBD2. With V trimmed by 8 bases and J by 4 bases, 12 bases remained unmatched. This CDR3 is 15 amino acids long. Germline V gene data show CDR1 as SGHAT and CDR2 as FQNNGV. The CDR3, as DNA: TGTGCCAGCGCTTGGTCGATGACTAGCGGTTACGAGCAGTACTTC. This gives the protein CASAWSMTSGYEQYF.

This chain connects TRBV7-6 to TRBJ2-1, with TRBD1 identical over 9 bases. Germline V lookup: CDR1 SGHVS, CDR2 FNYEAQ. The CDR3 loop spans 15 amino acids. Trimming cost V 1 base and J 9 bases; bases outside gene matches: 7. The CDR3 DNA reads as TGTGCCAGCAGCTTAGGGACAGGGGCAGCGGGTGAGCAGTTCTTC. Its protein is CASSLGTGAAGEQFF.

In its sample, this clone was seen a few times. The V call is TRBV28, the J call TRBJ1-4; D is ambiguous. V gave up 3 bases and J gave up 8 bases, with 7 bases separating them. This CDR3 is 12 amino acids long. CDR1 is MDHEN and CDR2 is SYDVKM in the germline V gene. The CDR3 loop reads CASSFSFEKLFF. CDR3 DNA sequence: TGTGCCAGCAGTTTCTCCTTCGAAAAACTGTTTTTT.

The rearrangement links TRBV7-2 to TRBJ2-7; maybe TRBD1 (5 bases). This CDR3 spans 15 amino acids. Trimming shortened V by 5 bases and J by 3 bases, and 17 bases separated the two germline ends. CDR1 and CDR2 (germline): SGHTA, FQGNSA. CDR3 sequence (DNA): TGTGCCAGCAGCCCCGCTTCCGGACAATTCTACGAGCAGTACTTC. Its translation is CASSPASGQFYEQYF. The full variable domain, completed using reference TRBV7-2 and TRBJ2-7, is GAGVSQSPSNKVTEKGKDVELRCDPISGHTALYWYRQSLGQGLEFLIYFQGNSAPDKSGLPSDRFSAERTGGSVSTLTIQRTQQEDSAVYLCASSPASGQFYEQYFGPGTRLTVT.

This clone was detected a few times. This chain joins TRBV20-1 and TRBJ1-2; tentatively, D is TRBD1 (5 bases). Germline lookup yields CDR1 DFQATT and CDR2 SNEGSKA (reference sequence). Between the trimmed V and J ends, which lost 8 bases and 4 bases, there was a span of 11 bases. This CDR3 has 11 residues. This chain's CDR3 is CSHGDLYGYTF. In DNA form, the CDR3 reads TGCAGTCATGGGGACCTCTATGGCTACACCTTC.

There are a few counts of this clone. CDR3 DNA sequence: TGTGCCAGCAGTCCCTCCACGGGGTGGGGAGAAGAGACCCAGTACTTC. Amino acid sequence: CASSPSTGWGEETQYF. The V gene is TRBV28, the J gene TRBJ2-5, with a possible D match to TRBD2 (5 bases). This CDR3 is built from 16 residues. V shed 5 bases and J shed 3 bases, with 19 bases lying between them. Germline CDR1 is MDHEN and CDR2 is SYDVKM. Combining the CDR3 with reference TRBV28 and TRBJ2-5 gives the whole variable domain DVKVTQSSRYLVKRTGEKVFLECVQDMDHENMFWYRQDPGLGLRLIYFSYDVKMKEKGDIPEGYSVSREKKERFSLILESASTNQTSMYLCASSPSTGWGEETQYFGPGTRLLVL.

Only a few counts were recorded for this clone. The V and J genes are TRBV6-6 and TRBJ2-1, with 9 bases that match TRBD1. J was trimmed by 5 bases and V by 10 bases; bases with no gene match: 9. The CDR3 extends over 14 amino acids. In germline, CDR1 is MNHNY, CDR2 SVGAGI (reference sequence). CDR3 sequence: CATTPGQGNNEQFF. Written as DNA, the CDR3 is TGTGCCACCACTCCGGGACAGGGAAACAATGAGCAGTTCTTC.

This clone was seen only a few times. The genes are TRBV18 and TRBJ1-1, with D perhaps matching TRBD1 (5 bases). Germline V gives CDR1 KGHSH, CDR2 LQKENI. CDR3 size: 17 residues. V was pared by 2 bases and J by 6 bases, with 22 bases between. CDR3 residues: CASSPDLLKGLRAEAFF. The CDR3 DNA follows: TGTGCCAGCTCACCAGATCTACTGAAGGGACTTCGCGCTGAAGCTTTCTTT.

This clone has only a few counts. The conserved closing phenylalanine or tryptophan is absent in this CDR3, likely reflecting a read error. The limits of the CDR3 on the DNA are not certain, so only TCRdb's listed CDR3 is given. The V and J genes are TRBV28 and TRBJ2-7; TRBD1, the table's D call, was not compared with the DNA. Germline V gene lookup returns CDR1 MDHEN and CDR2 SYDVKM. The CDR3 numbers 13 amino acids, ends counted. CDR3 loop: CASSLQPGTYPQL.

This clone was detected a few times. Other DNA sequences of this sample code for an identical CDR3. V is TRBV18 and J is TRBJ2-2, with D unclear. The CDR3 covers 13 residues. Trimming shortened V by 2 bases and J by 4 bases, and 5 bases separated the two germline ends. Per the germline V gene, CDR1 is KGHSH and CDR2 is LQKENI. DNA for the CDR3: TGTGCCAGCTCACCATCGGGCACCGGGGAGCTGTTTTTT. Encoded protein: CASSPSGTGELFF.

Worth noting for this clone: The same CDR3 is also encoded by other DNA sequences in this sample. The V gene is TRBV5-6, the J gene TRBJ2-1; D unclear. The CDR3 length is 11 residues. V was shortened by 7 bases and J by 4 bases, with 6 bases between the two germline ends. Germline assignment: CDR1 SGHDT and CDR2 YYEEEE. CDR3 region: CASRSYNEQFF. The CDR3 DNA follows: TGTGCCAGCCGGAGTTACAATGAGCAGTTCTTC. The full variable domain, rest sourced from reference TRBV5-6 and TRBJ2-1, is DAGVTQSPTHLIKTRGQQVTLRCSPKSGHDTVSWYQQALGQGPQFIFQYYEEEERQRGNFPDRFSGHQFPNYSSELNVNALLLGDSALYLCASRSYNEQFFGPGTRLTVL.

As to this clone: Other DNA sequences in this specimen translate into the identical CDR3. The chain uses TRBV7-2 and TRBJ2-3; unclear D gene. Germline CDR1 reads SGHTA; CDR2 reads FQGNSA. This CDR3 comprises 12 residues. With 5 bases removed from V and 4 bases from J, the gap between germline ends came to 7 bases. The CDR3 DNA reads TGTGCCAGCAGCCCACGGGCAGATACGCAGTATTTT. Its translation is CASSPRADTQYF. Based on the CDR3 plus reference TRBV7-2 and TRBJ2-3, the full variable domain is GAGVSQSPSNKVTEKGKDVELRCDPISGHTALYWYRQSLGQGLEFLIYFQGNSAPDKSGLPSDRFSAERTGGSVSTLTIQRTQQEDSAVYLCASSPRADTQYFGPGTRLTVL.

The chain links TRBV7-2 to TRBJ2-3; 12 bases agree with TRBD2. The CDR3 extends over 16 amino acids. Germline CDR1 SGHTA, CDR2 FQGNSA. The V and J ends lost 5 bases and 7 bases, in that order; junction bases with no gene match: 10. CDR3 sequence: CASSIQLAGGGNTQYF. Written as DNA, the CDR3 is TGTGCCAGCAGCATACAACTAGCGGGAGGTGGAAATACGCAGTATTTT. The full variable domain, its missing parts supplied by reference TRBV7-2 and TRBJ2-3, is GAGVSQSPSNKVTEKGKDVELRCDPISGHTALYWYRQSLGQGLEFLIYFQGNSAPDKSGLPSDRFSAERTGGSVSTLTIQRTQQEDSAVYLCASSIQLAGGGNTQYFGPGTRLTVL.

CDR3 protein: CASSLAREQGEQYF. The CDR3 region has the DNA TGTGCCAGCAGCCTGGCACGAGAGCAAGGCGAGCAGTACTTC. The chain carries TRBV7-2 and TRBJ2-7; D call uncertain. Trimming took 5 bases from V and 6 from J, leaving 17 bases between them. Germline CDR1 reads SGHTA; CDR2 reads FQGNSA. The CDR3 is 14 amino acids.

The chain is built from TRBV6-1 and TRBJ2-1; TRBD2 matches 8 bases. Germline lookup yields CDR1 MNHNS and CDR2 SASEGT. This CDR3 has 17 residues. V dropped 4 bases and J dropped 4; count of bases not matched to a gene: 12. This CDR3 reads CASSVQLGLAVYNEQFF. CDR3 coding DNA: TGTGCCAGCAGTGTGCAGCTCGGACTAGCCGTTTACAATGAGCAGTTCTTC.

This clone has more than one count but fewer than ten. The genes are TRBV10-3 and TRBJ2-1; no clear D gene. Deletions cut 7 bases from V and 10 bases from J, with 11 bases between. CDR1 is ENHRY, CDR2 SYGVKD, per germline. This CDR3 has 11 amino acids. This CDR3 is CAIKGTNEQFF. Written as DNA, the CDR3 is TGTGCCATCAAGGGTACCAACGAGCAGTTCTTC.

This clone was picked up a small number of times. V is TRBV2 and J is TRBJ1-2; 9 bases match TRBD1. The V gene's germline CDR1 is SNHLY and CDR2 FYNNEI. The CDR3 contains 13 residues. With V trimmed by 5 bases and J by 3 bases, 1 base remained unmatched. CDR3 loop: CASSRTGDYGYTF. DNA for the CDR3: TGTGCCAGCAGTCGGACAGGGGACTATGGCTACACCTTC.

This clone was counted a few times. The rearrangement uses TRBV5-5 and TRBJ1-1; D call uncertain. CDR1 is SGHKS, CDR2 YYEKEE, per germline (reference sequence). Trimming cost V 4 bases and J 7 bases, with 11 bases left between them. CDR3 length: 12 residues. Here the CDR3 reads CASSPGLGEAFF. The CDR3 nucleotides are TGTGCCAGCAGCCCCGGCCTGGGTGAAGCTTTCTTT.

The chain combines TRBV28 with TRBJ2-1; 11 bases are shared with TRBD2. The length of the CDR3 is 16 residues. Germline CDR1 is MDHEN and CDR2 is SYDVKM. The ends lost 5 bases at V and 5 bases at J; junction bases unmatched: 8. In nucleotides, the CDR3 is TGTGCCAGCAGTATCACTAGCGGGAGCAGTCACAATGAGCAGTTCTTC. Its translation is CASSITSGSSHNEQFF.

The genes are TRBV13 and TRBJ2-7, with 7 bases identical to TRBD1. There are 14 residues in the CDR3. Germline values: CDR1 PRHDT, CDR2 FYEKMQ (reference sequence). V shed 5 bases and J 9 bases; nucleotides not matched to a gene: 13. The CDR3 bases are TGTGCCAGCAGCACACAGGGGACCCCCTACCTGCAGTACTTC. Translation gives CASSTQGTPYLQYF.

The table lists this clone with a few counts. The V and J genes are TRBV5-6 and TRBJ1-4, with 11 bases that match TRBD1. The CDR3 contains 15 residues. Unmatched junction bases numbered 7, after V lost 4 bases and J lost 8 bases. Germline CDR1 reads SGHDT; CDR2 reads YYEEEE. The CDR3 sequence: CASSNGQGAREKLFF. Here the CDR3 DNA reads TGTGCCAGCAGCAACGGACAGGGGGCAAGGGAAAAACTGTTTTTT.

This clone has more than one count but fewer than ten. The chain recombines TRBV29-1 with TRBJ2-7; TRBD1 agrees at 7 bases. Trimming took 4 bases from V and 2 from J; bases not matched to a gene: 8. The CDR3 runs to 14 residues. CDR1 and CDR2 (germline): SQVTM, ANQGSEA. The CDR3 bases are TGCAGCGTTGTACAACAGGGGTTAGCCTACGAGCAGTACTTC. Amino acids: CSVVQQGLAYEQYF.

This clone showed up just once. This chain connects TRBV6-1 to TRBJ2-1; D is unresolved. The CDR3 length is 12 residues. Trimming left V 5 bases short and J 6 bases short, with 8 bases between. CDR1 MNHNS and CDR2 SASEGT come from the germline V gene. The DNA of the CDR3 is TGTGCCAGCAGTCCCACACCCAATGAGCAGTTCTTC. It translates to CASSPTPNEQFF.

This clone was detected only a few times. The rearrangement links TRBV29-1 to TRBJ2-7, with 9 bases identical to TRBD1. CDR3 length equals 16 residues. Germline V gene sequence: CDR1 SQVTM, CDR2 ANQGSEA. The V segment lost 0 bases and the J segment 5 bases; nucleotides outside the gene matches: 11. The DNA for the CDR3 is TGCAGCGTTGAAGATCGGCCCGGGACAGGGAGCCACGAGCAGTACTTC. This sequence encodes CSVEDRPGTGSHEQYF.

The chain employs TRBV7-2 and TRBJ2-4, with 9 bases lining up with TRBD2. This CDR3 comprises 16 residues. J gave up 1 base and V 5 bases, and 6 bases lay outside the gene matches. Germline loops: CDR1 SGHTA, CDR2 FQGNSA. The CDR3 protein is CASSHGGLAAKNIQYF. In DNA, the CDR3 is TGTGCCAGCAGCCACGGGGGACTAGCTGCCAAAAACATTCAGTACTTC.